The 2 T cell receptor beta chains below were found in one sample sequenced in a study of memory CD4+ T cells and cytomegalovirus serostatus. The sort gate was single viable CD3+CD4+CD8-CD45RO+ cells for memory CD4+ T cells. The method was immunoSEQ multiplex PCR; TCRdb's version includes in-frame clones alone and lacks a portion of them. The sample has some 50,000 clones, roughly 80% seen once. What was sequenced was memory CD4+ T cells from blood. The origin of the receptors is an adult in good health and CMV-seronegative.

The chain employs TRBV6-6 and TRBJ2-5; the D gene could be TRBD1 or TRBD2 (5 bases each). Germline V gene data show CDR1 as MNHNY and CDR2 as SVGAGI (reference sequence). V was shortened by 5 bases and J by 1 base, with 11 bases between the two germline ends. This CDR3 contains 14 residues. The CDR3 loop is CASSRDLSQETQYF. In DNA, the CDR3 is TGTGCCAGCAGTCGGGACCTAAGCCAAGAGACCCAGTACTTC.

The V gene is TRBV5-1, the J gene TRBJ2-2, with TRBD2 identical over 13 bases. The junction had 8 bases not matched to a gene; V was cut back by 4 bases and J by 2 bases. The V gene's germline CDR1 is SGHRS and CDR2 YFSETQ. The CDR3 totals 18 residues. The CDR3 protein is CASSPWTSGGTNTGELFF. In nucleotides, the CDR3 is TGCGCCAGCAGCCCCTGGACTAGCGGGGGCACCAACACCGGGGAGCTGTTTTTT.